The TCR beta chain described here comes from a study of blood T cells in healthy people across ages. Across the whole study: Every two T cells gave about one barcoded beta molecule via template switching.

They isolated at least 7 million PBMCs from each sample. This clonotype occurred a few times. Antigen specificity is unknown. Germline V gene lookup returns CDR1 ENHRY and CDR2 SYGVKD. V lost 3 bases to trimming and J lost 7 bases, with 16 bases between them. This CDR3 is built from 16 residues. Study-level findings and limits: More naive CD4+ cells and higher diversity were found in long-lived than in aged donors.

Combining a sample-barcoded 5' primer with a J-beta primer mix, a second PCR ran for roughly 7 to 12 cycles. TCRdb reprocessed the 5' RACE reads via MiXCR and lists one record per CDR3 protein. The sample carries around 2 million distinct CDR3 sequences, roughly two fifths recorded once. Sequencing used blood. This clonotype was obtained from a human donor in good health. The V and J genes are TRBV10-3 and TRBJ1-6; D unresolved. The CDR3 nucleotides are TGTGCCATCAGTGAACTCGAGCGTCTGTTAAATTCACCCCTCCACTTT. This encodes CAISELERLLNSPLHF.